This T cell receptor beta chain was recovered during a study of cytomegalovirus exposure and HLA in healthy donors. Across the study: According to later analysis, the same platform produced the 110 or so validation and about 700 first-cohort repertoires.

Of note for this clone: Its specificity is unknown.

Study findings and constraints: Specificity for CMV antigens was confirmed in vitro for three of the CMV-associated chains. First-cohort TCR clusters tended to co-occur in the 120 or so validation repertoires, a later analysis found. Rare TCR sequences dominated, though some public TCRs recurred in many donors.

Generated by immunoSEQ multiplex PCR, the TCRdb table keeps only in-frame clones and is missing some. The table lists a few hundred thousand clones, 88% of them singletons. The specimen sequenced was PBMCs. This clonotype originated in a woman between 18 and 30 years old in good health and CMV-seronegative.

DNA for the CDR3: TGTGCCAGCAGCTTGCCACGGTATAGCAATCAGCCCCAGCATTTT. Amino acids: CASSLPRYSNQPQHF. The gene calls are TRBV5-6 and TRBJ1-5; D call uncertain. Trimming cost V 1 base and J 0 bases, with 8 bases left between them. CDR1 is SGHDT, CDR2 YYEEEE, per germline. The CDR3 runs to 15 residues.